One T cell receptor beta chain is described in this entry. There are a few counts of this clonotype. It lacks a known antigen. Base qualities are not provided; no much larger clone lies one nucleotide away. Sequencing was performed on an Illumina HiSeq 1500. TCRdb redid the processing of the public reads, applying fastp at Q25 and MiXCR, and retained in-frame beta chains. Each entry merges the rows of one CDR3 protein and shows their most common DNA and genes. The table for this sample lists some 310,000 distinct CDR3 sequences; more than 20% of them were counted only once. In total, the top ten clones hold 10% to 15% of the sample. The data belong to a study of T cell repertoires in cytomegalovirus infection (dated by TCRdb to the late 2010s). Turning to the overall study: The peptide stimulations were aimed at well-studied HLA-B-restricted epitopes as well as recently identified HLA-C-restricted CMV epitopes, whose presentation resists viral immunomodulation. Donor HLA type was relevant to the analysis, as public TCR beta signatures indicated carriage of CMV infection together with the matching HLA type. Here is what the overall study found, with its caveats: The ex vivo response was dominated by HLA-C-restricted CMV-specific TCR beta clonotypes, and the single most frequent clonotype in two of eight donors was supplied by these HLA-C-restricted clonotypes. Cumulative frequency of public TCR beta family members discriminated carriers of CMV infection plus the relevant HLA type in this cohort and an independent roughly 350-donor cohort.

The treatment or condition label for this specimen denotes: in vitro stimulation with specific CMV peptide epitopes to enrich CMV-specific T cells. The V end loses 1 base and the J end loses 2 bases, and a stretch of 5 bases separates them. CDR1 and CDR2, per the germline V gene, are SGHTA and FQGNSA. The CDR3, cysteine through phenylalanine, is 13 amino acids long. Left in the record is the CDR3 DNA by itself, 39 bases read in frame from the first base. The V gene is TRBV7-2 and the J gene is TRBJ2-5, with the D gene too uncertain to name. This clonotype was sampled from a human donor in good health (CMV status not recorded). Some clones in this sample may be carry-over from other donors' samples. Specimen: cultured PBMCs, collected from culture after CMV antigen stimulation. The CDR3 amino acid sequence is: CASSLEWQETQYF. In nucleotide form, the sequence is TGTGCCAGCAGCTTAGAGTGGCAAGAGACCCAGTACTTC.